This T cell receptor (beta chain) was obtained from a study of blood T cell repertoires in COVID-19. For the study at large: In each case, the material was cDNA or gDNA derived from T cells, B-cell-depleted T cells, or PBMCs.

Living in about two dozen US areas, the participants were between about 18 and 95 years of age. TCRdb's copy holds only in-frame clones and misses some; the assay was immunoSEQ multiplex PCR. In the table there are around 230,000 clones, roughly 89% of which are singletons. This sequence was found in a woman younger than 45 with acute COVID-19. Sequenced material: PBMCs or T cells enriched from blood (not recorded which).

DNA of the CDR3: TGTGCCAGTAGCTCTTGGACAGGGGGCTCCTACGAGCAGTACTTC. It is translated as CASSSWTGGSYEQYF. The chain employs TRBV19 and TRBJ2-7, with 10 bases identical to TRBD1. The V gene end was trimmed by 6 bases and the J gene end by 0 bases; junction bases not matched to a gene: 5. CDR1 and CDR2 from the germline V gene are LNHDA and SQIVND (reference sequence). The CDR3 spans 15 residues.